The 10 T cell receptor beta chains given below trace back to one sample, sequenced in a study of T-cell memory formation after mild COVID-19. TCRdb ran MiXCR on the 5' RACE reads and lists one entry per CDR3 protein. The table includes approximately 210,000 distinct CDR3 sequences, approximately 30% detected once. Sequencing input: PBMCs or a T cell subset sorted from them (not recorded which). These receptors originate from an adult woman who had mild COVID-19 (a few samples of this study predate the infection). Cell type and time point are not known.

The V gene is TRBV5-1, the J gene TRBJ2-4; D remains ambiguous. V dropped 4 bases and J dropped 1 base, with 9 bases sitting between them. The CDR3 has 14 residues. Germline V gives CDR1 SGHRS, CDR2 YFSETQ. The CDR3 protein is CASSPRPAKNIQYF. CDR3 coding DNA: TGCGCCAGCAGCCCTCGCCCGGCCAAAAACATTCAGTACTTC.

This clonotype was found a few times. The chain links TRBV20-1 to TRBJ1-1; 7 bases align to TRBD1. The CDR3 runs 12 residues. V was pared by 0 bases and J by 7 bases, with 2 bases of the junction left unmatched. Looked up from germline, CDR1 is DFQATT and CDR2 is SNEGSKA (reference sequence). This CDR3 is CSAREGGIEAFF. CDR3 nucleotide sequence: TGCAGTGCTAGAGAAGGGGGCATTGAAGCTTTCTTT.

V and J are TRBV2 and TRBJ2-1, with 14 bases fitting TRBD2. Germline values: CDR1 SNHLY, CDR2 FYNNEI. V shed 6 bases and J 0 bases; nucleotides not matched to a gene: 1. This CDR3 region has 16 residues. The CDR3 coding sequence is TGTGCCAGCAGAGGGACTAGCGGGAGCTCCTACAATGAGCAGTTCTTC. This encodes CASRGTSGSSYNEQFF.

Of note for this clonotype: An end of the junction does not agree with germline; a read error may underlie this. CDR3 in DNA: TGTGCCAGCAGCCCCATTAGTGTCTACAGTGAGCAGTTCTTC. This sequence encodes CASSPISVYSEQFF. The chain combines TRBV7-2 with TRBJ2-1, with D unresolved. The CDR3 consists of 14 residues. Looked up from germline, CDR1 is SGHTA and CDR2 is FQGNSA.

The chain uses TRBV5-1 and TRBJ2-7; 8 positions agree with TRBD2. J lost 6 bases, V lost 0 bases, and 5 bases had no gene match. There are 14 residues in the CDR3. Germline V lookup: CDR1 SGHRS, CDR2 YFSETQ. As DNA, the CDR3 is TGCGCCAGCAGCTTGGATCGGGAGGGAGGCGAGCAGTACTTC. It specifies CASSLDREGGEQYF.

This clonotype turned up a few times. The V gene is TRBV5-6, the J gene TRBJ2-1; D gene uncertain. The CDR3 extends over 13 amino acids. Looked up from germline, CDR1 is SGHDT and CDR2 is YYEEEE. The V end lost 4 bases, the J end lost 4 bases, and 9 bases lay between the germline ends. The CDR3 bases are TGTGCCAGCAGCCCGGTAGGGTACAATGAGCAGTTCTTC. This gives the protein CASSPVGYNEQFF. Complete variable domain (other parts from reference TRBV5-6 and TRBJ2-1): DAGVTQSPTHLIKTRGQQVTLRCSPKSGHDTVSWYQQALGQGPQFIFQYYEEEERQRGNFPDRFSGHQFPNYSSELNVNALLLGDSALYLCASSPVGYNEQFFGPGTRLTVL.

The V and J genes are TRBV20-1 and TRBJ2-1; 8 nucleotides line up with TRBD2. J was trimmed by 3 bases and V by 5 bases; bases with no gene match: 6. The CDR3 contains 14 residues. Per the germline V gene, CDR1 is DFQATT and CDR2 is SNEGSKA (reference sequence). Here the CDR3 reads CSAGGSGGYNEQFF. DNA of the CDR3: TGCAGTGCTGGAGGGAGCGGGGGCTACAATGAGCAGTTCTTC.

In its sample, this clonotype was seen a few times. This CDR3 is CASSTGRGDTQYF. DNA of the CDR3: TGTGCCAGCAGCACCGGAAGAGGGGATACGCAGTATTTT. V is TRBV11-2 and J is TRBJ2-3; a possible D gene is TRBD2 (5 bases). Trimming pared 5 bases from V and 6 bases from J, leaving 12 bases between. This CDR3 is 13 amino acids long. Per the germline V gene, CDR1 is SGHAT and CDR2 is FQNNGV.

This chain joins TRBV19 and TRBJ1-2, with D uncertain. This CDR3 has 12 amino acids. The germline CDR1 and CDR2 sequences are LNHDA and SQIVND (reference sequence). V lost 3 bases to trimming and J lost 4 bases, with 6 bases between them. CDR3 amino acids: CASSIPPYGYTF. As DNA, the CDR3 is TGTGCCAGTAGTATCCCCCCCTATGGCTACACCTTC.

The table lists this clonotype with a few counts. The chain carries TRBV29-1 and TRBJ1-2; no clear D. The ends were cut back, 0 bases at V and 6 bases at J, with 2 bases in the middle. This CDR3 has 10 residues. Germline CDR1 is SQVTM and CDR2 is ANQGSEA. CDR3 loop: CSVEEDGYTF. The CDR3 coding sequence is TGCAGCGTTGAAGAGGATGGCTACACCTTC.